Sequencing of this TCR beta chain was carried out in a study of cytomegalovirus exposure and HLA in healthy donors. To note about this clone: Germline and junction disagree at one end, which may indicate a read error.

The length of the CDR3 is 14 residues. The germline V gene encodes CDR1 SGHTA and CDR2 FQGNSA. The PCR contained 60 Vbeta and 13 Jbeta primers. TCRdb's table, derived via immunoSEQ multiplex PCR, lists solely in-frame clones and lacks some. Of more than 80,000 clones in the sample, approximately 85% were seen once. The specimen sequenced was PBMCs. The chain uses TRBV7-2 and TRBJ1-2, with D uncertain. The source of this sequence is a man aged 50 or older in good health and CMV-seronegative. The CDR3 is CASTLLSANYGYTF. CDR3 coding DNA: TGTGCCAGCACCTTATTGTCCGCTAACTATGGCTACACCTTC.